This TCR beta chain was sequenced for a study of cytomegalovirus exposure and HLA in healthy donors. The PCR contained 60 Vbeta and 13 Jbeta primers. The table came from immunoSEQ multiplex PCR; TCRdb's copy has only in-frame clones and leaves some out. The sample shows under 200,000 clones, more than 60% of them seen only once. Per germline, CDR1 SGHDT and CDR2 YYEEEE. J gave up 2 bases and V 4 bases, and 7 bases lay outside the gene matches. The CDR3 has 16 residues. The specimen sequenced was PBMCs. The chain carries TRBV5-6 and TRBJ2-3, with 10 positions matching TRBD2. This sequence was found in a man between 35 and 55 years old in good health and CMV-seronegative. The CDR3 nucleotides are TGTGCCAGCAGCCTGGAGCGGGGGGGTTTCACAGATACGCAGTATTTT. Translation gives CASSLERGGFTDTQYF.